Below, 5 T cell receptor beta chains from the same sample are listed, as sequenced in a study of control samples from healthy donors and cancer patients. TCRdb's copy holds only in-frame clones and misses some; the assay was immunoSEQ multiplex PCR. Of roughly 100,000 clones in the sample, 83% were seen once. The sample comprised blood. The receptors here all came from a woman between 45 and 65 years old in good health.

This clone appeared a few times. The gene calls are TRBV29-1 and TRBJ1-1; unclear D gene. Deletions cut 3 bases from V and 1 base from J, with 6 bases between. The V gene's germline CDR1 is SQVTM and CDR2 ANQGSEA. There are 12 residues in the CDR3. Here the CDR3 DNA reads TGCAGCGTTGAGGTAGGGAACACTGAAGCTTTCTTT. Translated, it gives CSVEVGNTEAFF.

The CDR3, as DNA: TGTGCCAGCAGTCTGACTAGCGGGGTGGGGGAGCAGTACTTC. Its protein is CASSLTSGVGEQYF. The chain employs TRBV2 and TRBJ2-7; 11 bases line up with TRBD2. Trimming cost V 5 bases and J 7 bases; bases outside gene matches: 7. The CDR3 contains 14 residues. Per the germline V gene, CDR1 is SNHLY and CDR2 is FYNNEI.

V and J are TRBV28 and TRBJ2-3, with D possibly matching TRBD2 (8 bases). Between the trimmed V and J ends, which lost 10 bases and 1 base, there was a span of 15 bases. The CDR3 is 14 residues long. Germline assignment: CDR1 MDHEN and CDR2 SYDVKM. Here the CDR3 reads CAIQGGLGTDTQYF. The CDR3 nucleotides read TGTGCCATCCAGGGGGGACTAGGCACAGATACGCAGTATTTT.

In regard to this clone: Other DNA sequences within the sample encode an identical CDR3. The genes are TRBV5-1 and TRBJ1-5; a weak D match, TRBD1 (6 bases). Per germline, CDR1 SGHRS and CDR2 YFSETQ. V was clipped by 1 base and J by 2 bases, with 10 bases between them. This CDR3 has 15 residues. CDR3 sequence (DNA): TGCGCCAGCAGCTTGCTGGGGGGGCGCAATCAGCCCCAGCATTTT. Protein: CASSLLGGRNQPQHF.

This CDR3 is CASRPRDYEQYF. Written as DNA, the CDR3 is TGTGCCAGCAGGCCCAGGGACTACGAGCAGTACTTC. The chain uses TRBV28 and TRBJ2-7; weak D call: TRBD1 (5 bases). Germline loops: CDR1 MDHEN, CDR2 SYDVKM. CDR3 length equals 12 residues. Trimming removed 6 bases from V and 3 bases from J, with 9 bases in between.